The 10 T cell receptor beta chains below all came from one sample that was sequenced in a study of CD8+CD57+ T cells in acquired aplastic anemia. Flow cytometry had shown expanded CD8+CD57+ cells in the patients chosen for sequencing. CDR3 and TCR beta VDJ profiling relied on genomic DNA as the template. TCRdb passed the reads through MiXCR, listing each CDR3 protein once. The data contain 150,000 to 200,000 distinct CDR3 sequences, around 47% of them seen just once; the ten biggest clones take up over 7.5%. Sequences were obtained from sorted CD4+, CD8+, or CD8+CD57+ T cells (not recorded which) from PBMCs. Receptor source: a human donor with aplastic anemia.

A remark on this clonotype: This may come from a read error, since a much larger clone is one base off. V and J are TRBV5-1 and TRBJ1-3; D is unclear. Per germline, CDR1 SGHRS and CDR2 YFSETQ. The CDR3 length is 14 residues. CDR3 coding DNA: TGCGCCAGCAGTCCCCTATACTCTGGAAACACCGTATATTTT. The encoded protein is CASSPLYSGNTVYF.

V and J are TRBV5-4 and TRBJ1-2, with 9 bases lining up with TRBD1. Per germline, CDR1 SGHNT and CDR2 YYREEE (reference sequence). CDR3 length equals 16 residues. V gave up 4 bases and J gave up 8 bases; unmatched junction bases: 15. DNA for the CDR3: TGTGCCAGCAGCATGGGACAGGGAGTCGATACTATGGGCTACACCTTC. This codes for CASSMGQGVDTMGYTF.

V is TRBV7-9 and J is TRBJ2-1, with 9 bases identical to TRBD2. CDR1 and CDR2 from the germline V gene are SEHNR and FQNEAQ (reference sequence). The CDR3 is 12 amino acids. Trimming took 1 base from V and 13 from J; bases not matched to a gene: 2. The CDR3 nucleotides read TGTGCCAGCAGCTTAGTAGCGGGGGCCCAGTTCTTC. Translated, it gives CASSLVAGAQFF.

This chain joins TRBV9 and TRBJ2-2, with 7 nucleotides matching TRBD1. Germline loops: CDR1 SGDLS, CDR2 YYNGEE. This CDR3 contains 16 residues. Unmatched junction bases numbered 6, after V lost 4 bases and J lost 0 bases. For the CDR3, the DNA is TGTGCCAGCAGCTCCGGGGACAGATCGAACACCGGGGAGCTGTTTTTT. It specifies CASSSGDRSNTGELFF.

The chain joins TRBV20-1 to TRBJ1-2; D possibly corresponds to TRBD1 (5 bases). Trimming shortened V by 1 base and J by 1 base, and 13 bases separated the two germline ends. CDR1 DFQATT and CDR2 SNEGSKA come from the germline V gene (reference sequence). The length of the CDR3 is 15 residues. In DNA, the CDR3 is TGCAGTGCTAGAGTAAGAGGGGAGGGTAACTATGGCTACACCTTC. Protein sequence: CSARVRGEGNYGYTF.

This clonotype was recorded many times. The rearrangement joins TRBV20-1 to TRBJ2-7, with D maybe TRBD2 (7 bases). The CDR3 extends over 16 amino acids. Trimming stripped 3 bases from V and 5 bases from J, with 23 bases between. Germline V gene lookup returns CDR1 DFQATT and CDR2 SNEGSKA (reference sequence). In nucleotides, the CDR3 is TGCAGTGCTAGGGACTTCGAGGGGGGGCTTTTCGACGAGCAGTACTTC. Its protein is CSARDFEGGLFDEQYF.

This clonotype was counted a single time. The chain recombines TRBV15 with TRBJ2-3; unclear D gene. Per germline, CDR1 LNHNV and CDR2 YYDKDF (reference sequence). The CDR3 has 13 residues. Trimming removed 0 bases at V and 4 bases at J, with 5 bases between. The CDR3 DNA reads TGTGCCACCAGCAGAGAGTGGTCAGATACGCAGTATTTT. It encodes CATSREWSDTQYF.

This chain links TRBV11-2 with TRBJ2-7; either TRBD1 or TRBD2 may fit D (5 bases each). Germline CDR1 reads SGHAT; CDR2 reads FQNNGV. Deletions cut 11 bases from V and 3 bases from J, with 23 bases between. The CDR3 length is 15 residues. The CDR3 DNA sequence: TGTGCCTGGAGTGTTTTTGGAGGCAGGGTCTACGAGCAGTACTTC. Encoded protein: CAWSVFGGRVYEQYF.

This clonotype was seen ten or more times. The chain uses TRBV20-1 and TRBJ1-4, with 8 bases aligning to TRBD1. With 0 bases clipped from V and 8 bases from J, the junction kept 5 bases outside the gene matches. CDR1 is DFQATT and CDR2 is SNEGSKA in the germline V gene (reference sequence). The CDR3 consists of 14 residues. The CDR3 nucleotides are TGCAGTGCTAGAGATCTAACAGGGGGAGAAAAACTGTTTTTT. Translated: CSARDLTGGEKLFF.

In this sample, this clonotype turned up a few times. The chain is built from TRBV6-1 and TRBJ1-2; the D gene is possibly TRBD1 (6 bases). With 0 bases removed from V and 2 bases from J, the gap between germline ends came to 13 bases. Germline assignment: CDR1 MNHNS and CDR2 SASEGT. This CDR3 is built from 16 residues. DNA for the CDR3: TGTGCCAGCAGTGAAGCGCCGGGCAGGGGCAACTATGGCTACACCTTC. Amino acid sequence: CASSEAPGRGNYGYTF.